This TCR beta chain was profiled in a study of T cell responses to AZD1222 COVID-19 vaccine (dated by TCRdb to about 2021). About the study as a whole: AZD1222 recipients whose second dose came at about 4 weeks and those whose second dose came at about 12 weeks were combined into one group, since spike-specific TCR depth and breadth did not differ between the two schedules. TCR sequencing covered some 250 trial participants: about 210 given two doses of AZD1222 and 26 given two doses of MenACWY control vaccine. Trial participants were enrolled by age into subgroups of 18-55, 56-69 and 70-plus years, and roughly 150, 30 and 60 TCR-sequenced participants, respectively, were included in these subgroups. Overall study results and their limits: Most participants were white British and females outnumbered males, and the authors suggested that clonal diversity may have been underestimated. In the small 56-69-year group, the increase in depth fell short of significance, most likely because of low power. Spike-specific TCR breadth and depth rose significantly after two AZD1222 doses compared with day 0 and with MenACWY recipients. No day 14 peak-response samples were available, so repertoires were characterized only after the peak T cell response. Conclusions about previously exposed vaccinees are limited because only six or seven AZD1222 recipients were SARS-CoV-2 seropositive at baseline. Reportedly, almost half of the unique spike-specific TCRs recognized epitopes lying outside the regions that are mutated in the B.1.351 and B.1.1.7 variants. The vaccine-associated CD4 TCRs covered the entire spike protein, and the dominant responses fell in regions 160-218 and 743-854.

About this clone: Its antigen has not been determined. The input lacks base qualities; no much larger clone sits a single base away.

The CDR3 regions of human TCRbeta chains were subjected to immunosequencing. In the authors' own workflow: TCRs in the repertoires were matched against a reference library of SARS-CoV-2-specific TCRs that had been generated with the MIRA antigen-specificity platform. Breadth meant the fraction of unique TCRs that were SARS-CoV-2-associated, whereas depth meant the fraction of total T cells that were SARS-CoV-2-associated. Using the MIRA data, every spike-specific TCR was mapped to the spike region that the TCR reacted to and assigned to either a CD4 or a CD8 class. Log10-transformed breadth and depth values were compared by one-way ANOVA with Sidak's multiple comparisons tests. This is the immuneACCESS table as TCRdb keeps it, with only in-frame sequences that have V and J called. A part of the clones is gone; compared with another copy, unresolved V genes explain less than half, and the rest is unexplained. V and J calls plus clone size are reproduced from that table; the DNA served to infer D and trimming. Recorded for this sample are about 93,000 clones; approximately 83% of them occurred a single time. The ten largest clonotypes hold approximately 7.9% of the sample.

Compared with germline, V lacks 6 bases and J lacks 6 bases; bases without a gene match: 8. The CDR3 contains 14 residues, cysteine and phenylalanine counted. Here the CDR3 DNA is all that survives: 42 bases in frame from base 1. Reading the germline V gene gives CDR1 MNHEY and CDR2 SVGAGI. The label giving this sample's time point can be read as: baseline before first vaccination. Vaccinee samples were obtained from the UK trials COV001 and COV002, which included a single-blind randomized controlled phase 2/3 trial of AZD1222 (ChAdOx1 nCoV-19) in healthy adults. Trial participant PBMC samples were collected at day 0 and day 28 after the second dose for TCRbeta chain sequencing.

The sequenced sample was peripheral blood, obtained on day 0 of AZD1222 vaccination. The TCR sequence derives from an adult in good health. This sequence uses TRBV6-5 and TRBJ2-3; 8 bases in between match TRBD2. The DNA sequence is TGTGCCAGCAGCGCGGGACTAGAGCGCGATACGCAGTATTTT. It translates as CASSAGLERDTQYF.